This T cell receptor (beta chain) derives from a study of blood T cell repertoires in COVID-19. Study overall: COVID-19 samples collected from the United States, Italy and Spain covered acute and convalescent phases. The analysed material was cDNA or gDNA that came from T cells, B-cell-depleted T cells, or PBMCs.

Authors' analysis steps: By means of reference gene primer amplification, nucleated cell counts were estimated. The assay was immunoSEQ multiplex PCR, and TCRdb's table has in-frame clones only and misses some. V, J and clone size derive from that table, while D and trimming were established from the DNA sequence. The data show 90,000 to 120,000 clones, around 88% seen once. The junction had 9 bases not matched to a gene; V was cut back by 5 bases and J by 3 bases. The CDR3 loop spans 15 amino acids. Germline-derived CDR1 and CDR2 are LNHDA and SQIVND (reference sequence). The source material was peripheral blood. The clonotype originates from a man between 50 and 59 years old with active or convalescent COVID-19. This chain joins TRBV19 and TRBJ1-2; TRBD1 matches 7 bases. CDR3 protein: CASSPFRQGDYGYTF. CDR3 in DNA: TGTGCCAGTAGTCCATTCCGACAGGGCGACTATGGCTACACCTTC.